This T cell receptor beta chain is drawn from a study of early T cells in non-severe SARS-CoV-2 infection. Tagging with unique molecular identifiers was applied to individual cDNA molecules. TCRdb independently ran MiXCR on the 5' RACE reads; one entry per CDR3 protein. The sample yields some 64,000 distinct CDR3 sequences, 7% to 10% seen once. V was trimmed by 4 bases and J by 3 bases, leaving 27 bases between them. The V gene's germline CDR1 is LGHNA and CDR2 YNFKEQ. This CDR3 has 20 residues. This clonotype was counted at least ten times. The gene calls are TRBV4-2 and TRBJ2-2; D is ambiguous. Specimen: whole blood, collected at baseline. This sequence was found in an adult who was a healthcare worker with PCR-confirmed SARS-CoV-2 infection or an uninfected control (not recorded which). CDR3 DNA: TGTGCCAGCAGCCCTCTGCAGGACGCTGCCCCTGTTTGGTACACCGGGGAGCTGTTTTTT. This sequence encodes CASSPLQDAAPVWYTGELFF.